The 28 T cell receptor beta chains given below trace back to one sample, sequenced in a study of CD8+ T cells in alopecia areata (dated by TCRdb to 2016 to 2019). The library relied on the immunoSEQ multiplex PCR assay. To provide template for TCR sequencing, every sample had RNA extracted and reverse transcribed into cDNA. The clones in this table, taken by TCRdb from immuneACCESS, are in-frame only. Not every clone is retained; where verified, under half of the shortfall comes from an unresolved V gene, and the cause of the rest is unknown. The sample table shows approximately 98,000 clones, and 45% to 70% are seen once. The ten most abundant clones make up 20% to 25% of the sample. The sequenced sample consisted of CD8+ T cells sorted from blood. These receptors all come from a human donor in good health.

V usage is TRBV4-3 and J usage is TRBJ2-2; D is possibly TRBD1 (5 bases). The CDR3 is made up of 15 amino acids. Per germline, CDR1 LGHNA and CDR2 YSLEER. The germline V and J ends were trimmed by 1 base and 6 bases, with 12 bases remaining between them. The CDR3 region is CASSQGQGEAGELFF. CDR3 sequence (DNA): TGCGCCAGCAGCCAAGGGCAGGGTGAGGCCGGGGAGCTGTTTTTT.

This clone has only a few counts. The CDR3 loop is CALSPSTYNEQFF. The DNA of the CDR3 is TGTGCCCTAAGTCCTAGTACCTACAATGAGCAGTTCTTC. V gene TRBV2 combines with J gene TRBJ2-1; D remains unclear. This CDR3 is 13 amino acids long. Germline lookup yields CDR1 SNHLY and CDR2 FYNNEI. Trimming took 11 bases from V and 2 from J, leaving 13 bases between them. Full variable domain (outside the CDR3, taken from reference TRBV2 and TRBJ2-1): EPEVTQTPSHQVTQMGQEVILRCVPISNHLYFYWYRQILGQKVEFLVSFYNNEISEKSEIFDDQFSVERPDGSNFTLKIRSTKLEDSAMYFCALSPSTYNEQFFGPGTRLTVL.

V and J are TRBV7-9 and TRBJ1-1, with 7 bases lining up with TRBD1. J lost 4 bases, V lost 5 bases, and 10 bases had no gene match. The CDR3 is made up of 15 amino acids. Germline CDR1 and CDR2: SEHNR and FQNEAQ (reference sequence). The CDR3: CASSATGFFSTEAFF. The CDR3 DNA reads as TGTGCCAGCAGCGCGACAGGGTTCTTCAGCACTGAAGCTTTCTTT.

This sequence joins TRBV28 and TRBJ2-3; weak D call: TRBD2 (5 bases). Germline CDR1 MDHEN, CDR2 SYDVKM. V was trimmed by 6 bases and J by 2 bases, leaving 21 bases between them. CDR3 length equals 17 residues. The CDR3 sequence: CASSPTYSETNTDTQYF. In DNA form, the CDR3 reads TGTGCCAGCAGCCCAACTTATAGCGAAACCAACACAGATACGCAGTATTTT.

This clone was picked up a small number of times. This chain joins TRBV12-5 and TRBJ2-7; no reliable D call. The CDR3 contains 15 residues. Trimming shortened V by 6 bases and J by 2 bases, and 17 bases separated the two germline ends. In germline, CDR1 is LGHNT, CDR2 FRNRAP. The CDR3 region has the DNA TGTGCTAGTGGCCTTAACCCTTCCTGGCCCTACGAGCAGTACTTC. This sequence encodes CASGLNPSWPYEQYF.

The V gene is TRBV7-9, the J gene TRBJ1-2, with a tentative D call TRBD1 (5 bases). CDR1 SEHNR and CDR2 FQNEAQ come from the germline V gene (reference sequence). Trimming removed 5 bases at V and 4 bases at J, with 17 bases between. CDR3 length: 15 amino acids. The CDR3 region is CASSKVPGWVYGYTF. The CDR3 coding sequence is TGTGCCAGCAGCAAGGTCCCAGGGTGGGTCTATGGCTACACCTTC.

This clone was seen a handful of times. The sample holds other DNA sequences that translate to the same CDR3. This chain uses TRBV9 with TRBJ2-3; the D is unclear. The V end lost 0 bases, the J end lost 2 bases, and 4 bases lay between the germline ends. The germline gives CDR1 SGDLS, CDR2 YYNGEE. The CDR3 loop spans 13 amino acids. The DNA for the CDR3 is TGTGCCAGCAGCGTAGGGACCACAGATACGCAGTATTTT. Its translation is CASSVGTTDTQYF.

The chain joins TRBV7-2 to TRBJ1-2; TRBD1 might be the D (5 bases). Germline lookup yields CDR1 SGHTA and CDR2 FQGNSA. This CDR3 is 13 amino acids long. V was clipped by 4 bases and J by 5 bases, with 11 bases between them. CDR3 region: CASSSGLLYGYTF. CDR3 DNA: TGTGCCAGCAGCTCAGGGCTCCTATATGGCTACACCTTC.

This clone counts as medium-sized. At the DNA level, this CDR3 is encoded by other sequences in the same sample as well. In nucleotides, the CDR3 is TGTGCCAGCAGCGTCGACGGGCCGGGGGAAGCTTTCTTT. The encoded protein is CASSVDGPGEAFF. The rearrangement uses TRBV9 and TRBJ1-1; D gene uncertain. V was clipped by 2 bases and J by 8 bases, with 13 bases between them. The CDR3 has 13 residues. CDR1 SGDLS and CDR2 YYNGEE come from the germline V gene.

This chain uses TRBV5-1 with TRBJ2-1; 7 bases align to TRBD2. Losses at the gene ends were 0 bases for V and 2 bases for J; bases not matched to a gene: 5. The CDR3 runs to 16 residues. CDR1 is SGHRS, CDR2 YFSETQ, per germline. Here the CDR3 reads CASSLEPSGPYNEQFF. The CDR3 nucleotides read TGCGCCAGCAGCTTGGAACCTAGCGGCCCCTACAATGAGCAGTTCTTC.

This clone occurred a few times. The chain uses TRBV28 and TRBJ1-3; no reliable D call. V dropped 5 bases and J dropped 0 bases, with 14 bases sitting between them. The CDR3 has 16 residues. CDR1 and CDR2 from the germline V gene are MDHEN and SYDVKM. The CDR3 DNA reads as TGTGCCAGCAGTGGTCTCCTTAGTTCCTCTGGAAACACCATATATTTT. Translated, it gives CASSGLLSSSGNTIYF.

This chain uses TRBV25-1 with TRBJ2-5, with D possibly matching TRBD1 (6 bases). The CDR3 covers 15 residues. With 5 bases removed from V and 3 bases from J, the gap between germline ends came to 16 bases. CDR1 is MGHDK and CDR2 is SYGVNS in the germline V gene. As DNA, the CDR3 is TGTGCCAGCAGTATCGAAGGACAGCCCGAAGAGACCCAGTACTTC. Encoded protein: CASSIEGQPEETQYF. The full variable domain, its missing parts supplied by reference TRBV25-1 and TRBJ2-5, is EADIYQTPRYLVIGTGKKITLECSQTMGHDKMYWYQQDPGMELHLIHYSYGVNSTEKGDLSSESTVSRIRTEHFPLTLESARPSHTSQYLCASSIEGQPEETQYFGPGTRLLVL.

This clone ranks as medium-sized. The rearrangement uses TRBV4-1 and TRBJ2-7, with TRBD1 identical over 8 bases. Germline loops: CDR1 MGHRA, CDR2 YSYEKL. There are 14 residues in the CDR3. The V segment lost 3 bases and the J segment 6 bases; nucleotides outside the gene matches: 7. The CDR3 coding sequence is TGCGCCAGCAGCCAGTGGACAGGGAATGTCGAGCAGTACTTC. Translating it yields CASSQWTGNVEQYF.

The gene calls are TRBV5-1 and TRBJ2-1, with D possibly matching TRBD2 (6 bases). Germline CDR1 and CDR2: SGHRS and YFSETQ. Deletions cut 7 bases from V and 1 base from J, with 15 bases between. The CDR3 length is 15 residues. This CDR3 is CASSEGTMSYNEQFF. DNA of the CDR3: TGCGCCAGCTCGGAGGGGACGATGTCCTACAATGAGCAGTTCTTC.

The J gene is TRBJ1-2, the V gene TRBV5-1, with D uncertain. The CDR3 length is 16 residues. V lost 0 bases and J lost 3, with 15 bases in between. The V gene's germline CDR1 is SGHRS and CDR2 YFSETQ. The CDR3 loop reads CASSLGVLRYHYGYTF. CDR3 nucleotide sequence: TGCGCCAGCAGCTTGGGGGTACTGAGGTACCACTATGGCTACACCTTC.

In nucleotides, the CDR3 is TGTGCCAGCTCACCATTCCCCCACGAGGTATTCCCCTCGGCCGGGGAGACCCAGTACTTC. Translated, it gives CASSPFPHEVFPSAGETQYF. This chain uses TRBV18 with TRBJ2-5; D not resolved. This CDR3 has 20 residues. V dropped 2 bases and J dropped 5 bases, with 30 bases sitting between them. Germline values: CDR1 KGHSH, CDR2 LQKENI.

This chain uses TRBV23-1 with TRBJ2-7; D perhaps matches TRBD2 (6 bases). TRBV23-1 is placed among ORFs of uncertain function. The CDR3 is 17 amino acids. Trimming pared 4 bases from V and 2 bases from J, leaving 21 bases between. CDR3 in amino acids: CASSLHPPGVGTYEQYF. CDR3 nucleotide sequence: TGCGCCAGCAGTCTCCATCCTCCGGGGGTGGGGACCTACGAGCAGTACTTC.

V usage is TRBV19 and J usage is TRBJ1-2; D perhaps matches TRBD1 (6 bases). Germline CDR1 and CDR2: LNHDA and SQIVND (reference sequence). CDR3 size: 14 residues. Trimming removed 4 bases at V and 0 bases at J, with 9 bases between. DNA of the CDR3: TGTGCCAGTAGTAGGACAGCAGCTAACTATGGCTACACCTTC. Translated: CASSRTAANYGYTF.

In this sample, this clone turned up a few times. V is TRBV5-1 and J is TRBJ2-7; 7 nucleotides match TRBD1. Trimming took 4 bases from V and 4 from J; bases not matched to a gene: 8. CDR3 length: 14 residues. Germline assignment: CDR1 SGHRS and CDR2 YFSETQ. In DNA form, the CDR3 reads TGCGCCAGCAGCAGACGACAGGGTGATTACGAGCAGTACTTC. Translated, it gives CASSRRQGDYEQYF. The whole variable domain, remainder taken from reference TRBV5-1 and TRBJ2-7, is KAGVTQTPRYLIKTRGQQVTLSCSPISGHRSVSWYQQTPGQGLQFLFEYFSETQRNKGNFPGRFSGRQFSNSRSEMNVSTLELGDSALYLCASSRRQGDYEQYFGPGTRLTVT.

This chain uses TRBV5-4 with TRBJ1-6, with D unresolved. Germline loops: CDR1 SGHNT, CDR2 YYREEE (reference sequence). This CDR3 region has 12 residues. The germline V and J ends were trimmed by 1 base and 6 bases, with 2 bases remaining between them. In nucleotides, the CDR3 is TGTGCCAGCAGCTTGCCTAATTCACCCCTCCACTTT. Its translation is CASSLPNSPLHF.

In its sample, this clone was seen a few times. The chain carries TRBV28 and TRBJ2-5; D ambiguous. The CDR3 has 12 amino acids. V was shortened by 2 bases and J by 2 bases, with 3 bases between the two germline ends. The germline V gene has CDR1 MDHEN and CDR2 SYDVKM. In DNA, the CDR3 is TGTGCCAGCAGTTTAGGTCAAGAGACCCAGTACTTC. This encodes CASSLGQETQYF.

The chain carries TRBV7-6 and TRBJ1-5, with D possibly TRBD1 on 6 matching bases. Trimming took 5 bases from V and 0 from J, leaving 14 bases between them. The CDR3 covers 16 residues. In germline, CDR1 is SGHVS, CDR2 FNYEAQ. The CDR3 DNA reads as TGTGCCAGCAGCGCGGGGACAACCGATAGCAATCAGCCCCAGCATTTT. Translated: CASSAGTTDSNQPQHF.

This chain connects TRBV2 to TRBJ2-7, with D perhaps matching TRBD1 (6 bases). Trimming cost V 5 bases and J 0 bases, with 8 bases left between them. This CDR3 region has 13 residues. Per the germline V gene, CDR1 is SNHLY and CDR2 is FYNNEI. The CDR3 is CASSRTDSYEQYF. The CDR3 DNA reads TGTGCCAGCAGTAGGACAGACTCCTACGAGCAGTACTTC. Together with reference TRBV2 and TRBJ2-7, the CDR3 gives the full variable domain: EPEVTQTPSHQVTQMGQEVILRCVPISNHLYFYWYRQILGQKVEFLVSFYNNEISEKSEIFDDQFSVERPDGSNFTLKIRSTKLEDSAMYFCASSRTDSYEQYFGPGTRLTVT.

The sample holds a few counts of this clone. The chain has TRBV5-1 and TRBJ2-2; unclear D gene. The CDR3 extends over 15 amino acids. V lost 0 bases and J 3 bases, leaving 9 bases between the germline ends. Germline CDR1 reads SGHRS; CDR2 reads YFSETQ. The DNA for the CDR3 is TGCGCCAGCAGCTTGGAAATCTTAGACACCGGGGAGCTGTTTTTT. This encodes CASSLEILDTGELFF.

This sequence joins TRBV7-2 and TRBJ2-7; no reliable D call. V gave up 6 bases and J gave up 3 bases, with 24 bases separating them. This CDR3 region has 17 residues. Germline V gene sequence: CDR1 SGHTA, CDR2 FQGNSA. CDR3 nucleotides: TGTGCCAGCAGTCCTATCACAGAGGCTATCTACTACTACGAGCAGTACTTC. It is translated as CASSPITEAIYYYEQYF.

This clone has just a few counts. This sequence joins TRBV6-5 and TRBJ1-2; D unresolved. With 2 bases removed from V and 5 bases from J, the gap between germline ends came to 12 bases. Germline V CDR1 and CDR2: MNHEY, SVGAGI. The CDR3 extends over 14 amino acids. This CDR3 reads CASSYAIKGYGYTF. The DNA of the CDR3 is TGTGCCAGCAGTTACGCCATAAAGGGTTATGGCTACACCTTC.

The J gene is TRBJ2-5, the V gene TRBV2; 9 bases align to TRBD2. Germline trimming cut 5 bases from V and 1 base from J; bases unmatched to any gene: 5. The CDR3 is 15 residues long. The germline V gene encodes CDR1 SNHLY and CDR2 FYNNEI. CDR3 residues: CASSYSGGPQETQYF. The CDR3 bases are TGTGCCAGCAGTTATAGCGGGGGCCCCCAAGAGACCCAGTACTTC. Full variable domain (missing parts from reference TRBV2 and TRBJ2-5): EPEVTQTPSHQVTQMGQEVILRCVPISNHLYFYWYRQILGQKVEFLVSFYNNEISEKSEIFDDQFSVERPDGSNFTLKIRSTKLEDSAMYFCASSYSGGPQETQYFGPGTRLLVL.

This clone has just a few counts. The CDR3 region has the DNA TGTGCCAGCAGTTCACACGACAGGGGGCAGCTGTTTTTT. The encoded protein is CASSSHDRGQLFF. The chain couples TRBV5-4 to TRBJ2-2; 10 nucleotides align to TRBD1. V gave up 5 bases and J gave up 12 bases; unmatched junction bases: 7. The CDR3 has 13 amino acids. Germline CDR1 and CDR2: SGHNT and YYREEE (reference sequence).